The clone carrying this TCR beta chain came up a few times. Using immunoSEQ multiplex PCR, the repertoire was profiled, and TCRdb retains in-frame clones only, with some absent. The sample lists under 200,000 clones, 60% to 85% occurring once. The record originates from a study of blood T cell repertoires in COVID-19. Study overall: The United States, Italy and Spain were the sources of the acute and convalescent COVID-19 samples.

Trimming took off 0 bases at V and 4 bases at J, with 11 bases between the two ends. This CDR3 has 15 amino acids. Per the germline V gene, CDR1 is LGHNA and CDR2 is YSLEER. This chain uses TRBV4-3 with TRBJ2-3, with a weak D call TRBD2 (6 bases). The receptor was isolated from a man aged 55 to 70 with active or convalescent COVID-19. Sequenced: peripheral blood. As DNA, the CDR3 is TGCGCCAGCAGCCAAGACAAGAGGGACTCAGATACGCAGTATTTT. It is translated as CASSQDKRDSDTQYF.